This TCR beta chain is from a study of blood T cell repertoires in COVID-19. Study at large: PBMCs, B-cell-depleted T cells, or T cells provided the cDNA or gDNA that made up the material.

Recruitment covered about two dozen US areas and drew participants whose ages spanned about 18 to 100 years. Clinical histories supplied by participants themselves formed the basis of cohort assignment. Per the study methods: Amplifying reference gene primers gave estimates of nucleated cell counts. Profiling relied on immunoSEQ multiplex PCR, and the TCRdb table lists in-frame clones only, not all of them. V and J calls and clone size are as listed in that table; D and trimming were resolved from the DNA. The sample has more than 300,000 clones, over 80% seen once. Germline V gene data show CDR1 as KGHDR and CDR2 as SFDVKD. The V segment lost 4 bases and the J segment 4 bases; nucleotides outside the gene matches: 9. The CDR3 is 16 residues long.

Input material: PBMCs or T cells enriched from blood (not recorded which). The receptor comes from a woman aged 45-65 years who had recovered from COVID-19. The J gene is TRBJ2-5, the V gene TRBV24-1, with 9 nucleotides matching TRBD1. The CDR3 DNA is TGTGCCACCAGTGACGGGACAGGGCGGGGATCAGAGACCCAGTACTTC. It codes for CATSDGTGRGSETQYF.